This entry features one T cell receptor (beta chain) sequence. From 5'RACE with constant-segment primers came TCR alpha and TCR beta cDNA libraries that carried sample barcodes and UMIs. TCRdb re-derived calls from the 5' RACE reads in MiXCR, one entry per CDR3 protein. The sample holds hundreds of thousands of distinct CDR3 sequences, 12% to 15% seen once. The data were taken from a study of T-cell memory formation after mild COVID-19. The germline V gene encodes CDR1 SGHRS and CDR2 YFSETQ. Losses at the gene ends were 4 bases for V and 7 bases for J; bases not matched to a gene: 6. The CDR3 loop spans 14 amino acids.

The specimen sequenced was PBMCs or a T cell subset sorted from them (not recorded which). The chain uses TRBV5-1 and TRBJ2-1, with 9 bases aligning to TRBD1. This clonotype was sampled from a young man who had mild COVID-19 (a few samples of this study predate the infection). Cell type and time point are not known. CDR3 residues: CASSGRDRVNEQFF. CDR3 sequence (DNA): TGCGCCAGCAGCGGGAGGGACAGGGTGAATGAGCAGTTCTTC.